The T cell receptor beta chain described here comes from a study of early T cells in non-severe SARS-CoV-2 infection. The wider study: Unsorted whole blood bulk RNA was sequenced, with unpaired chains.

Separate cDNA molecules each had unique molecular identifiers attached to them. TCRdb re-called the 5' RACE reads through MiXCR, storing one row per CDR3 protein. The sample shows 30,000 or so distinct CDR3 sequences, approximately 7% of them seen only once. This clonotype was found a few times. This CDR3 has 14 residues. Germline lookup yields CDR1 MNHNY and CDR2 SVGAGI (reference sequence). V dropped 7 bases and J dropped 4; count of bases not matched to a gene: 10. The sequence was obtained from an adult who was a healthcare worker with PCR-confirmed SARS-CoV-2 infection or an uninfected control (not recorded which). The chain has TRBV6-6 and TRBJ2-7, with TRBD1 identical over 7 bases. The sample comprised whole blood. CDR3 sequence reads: CASTSEAGGYEQYF. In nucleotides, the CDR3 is TGTGCCAGCACCAGCGAGGCAGGGGGATACGAGCAGTACTTC.